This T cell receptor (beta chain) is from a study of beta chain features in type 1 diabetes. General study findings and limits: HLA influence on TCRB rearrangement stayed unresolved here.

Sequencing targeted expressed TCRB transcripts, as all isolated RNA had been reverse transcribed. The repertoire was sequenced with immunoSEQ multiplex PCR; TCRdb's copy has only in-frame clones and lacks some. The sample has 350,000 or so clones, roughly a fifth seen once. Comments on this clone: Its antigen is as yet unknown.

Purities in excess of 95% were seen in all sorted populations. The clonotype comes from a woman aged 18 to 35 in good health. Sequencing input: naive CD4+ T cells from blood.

The CDR3 DNA is TGTGCCATCAGTGAATGGGCGGGCAGTGAGCAGTTCTTC. Translated: CAISEWAGSEQFF. V is TRBV10-3 and J is TRBJ2-1, with D possibly matching TRBD2 (5 bases). CDR3 length equals 13 residues. Germline V lookup: CDR1 ENHRY, CDR2 SYGVKD. Trimming took 3 bases from V and 9 from J, leaving 12 bases between them.